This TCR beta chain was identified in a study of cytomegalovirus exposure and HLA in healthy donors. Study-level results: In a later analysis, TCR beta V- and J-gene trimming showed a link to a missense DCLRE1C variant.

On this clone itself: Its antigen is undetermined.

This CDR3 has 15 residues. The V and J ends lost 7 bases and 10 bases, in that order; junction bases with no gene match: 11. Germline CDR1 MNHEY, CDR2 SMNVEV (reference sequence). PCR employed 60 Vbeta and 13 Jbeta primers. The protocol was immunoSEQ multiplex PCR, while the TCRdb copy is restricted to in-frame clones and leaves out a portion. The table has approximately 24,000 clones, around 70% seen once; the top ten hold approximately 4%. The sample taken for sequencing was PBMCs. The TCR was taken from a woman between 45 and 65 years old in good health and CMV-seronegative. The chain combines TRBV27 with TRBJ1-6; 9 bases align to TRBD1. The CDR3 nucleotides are TGTGCCAGCAAGGGACAGGGACCCTTCGGCTCACCCCTCCACTTT. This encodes CASKGQGPFGSPLHF.